Sequencing of this T cell receptor beta chain was carried out in a study of OX40 agonist ivuxolimab in advanced cancers. Overall study results and limits: Undetermined was the antigen specificity of the expanded peripheral T cells.

Sequencing was performed with immunoSEQ multiplex PCR; in TCRdb, only in-frame clones are kept and a portion is missing. The profile covers around 45,000 clones, with about nine tenths appearing a single time and 15% to 20% taken by the ten largest. Notes on this clone: No antigen is known for it.

The germline gives CDR1 LNHDA, CDR2 SQIVND (reference sequence). The CDR3 totals 13 residues. The trim removed 6 bases at V and 2 bases at J, leaving 3 bases unmatched. The clonotype comes from an adult with an advanced solid tumor such as melanoma, head and neck, liver or kidney cancer. The material was CD4+ or CD8+ T cells sorted from blood, obtained in a trial of the OX40 agonist ivuxolimab. The chain links TRBV19 to TRBJ2-7, with TRBD1 matching 8 bases. For the CDR3, the DNA is TGTGCCAGTAGCTCAGGGGGCACCTACGAGCAGTACTTC. Its protein product is CASSSGGTYEQYF.